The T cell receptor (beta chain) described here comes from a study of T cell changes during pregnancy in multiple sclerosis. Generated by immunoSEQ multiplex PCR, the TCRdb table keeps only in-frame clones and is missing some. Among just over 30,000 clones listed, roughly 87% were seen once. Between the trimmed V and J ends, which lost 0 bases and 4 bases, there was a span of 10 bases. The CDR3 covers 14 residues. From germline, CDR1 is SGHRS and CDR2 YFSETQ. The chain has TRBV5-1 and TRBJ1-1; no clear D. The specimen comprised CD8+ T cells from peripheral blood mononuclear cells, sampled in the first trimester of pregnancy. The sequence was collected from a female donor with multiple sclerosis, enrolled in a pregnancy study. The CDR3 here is CASSLGQEGTEAFF. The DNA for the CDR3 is TGCGCCAGCAGCTTGGGGCAGGAAGGCACTGAAGCTTTCTTT.